A single sample is the source of the 30 T cell receptor beta chains below, sequenced in a study of T cell responses to AZD1222 COVID-19 vaccine. The protocol was immunoSEQ multiplex PCR, while the TCRdb copy is restricted to in-frame clones and leaves out a portion. The table lists about 150,000 clones, 80% to 95% of them singletons, with roughly 4% in the top ten. The sequenced sample was peripheral blood, obtained 28 days after the second AZD1222 dose. The receptors were sampled from an adult who received the AZD1222 COVID-19 vaccine.

The chain has TRBV19 and TRBJ2-7; TRBD1 aligns across 8 bases. The CDR3 has 14 amino acids. Germline V gene lookup returns CDR1 LNHDA and CDR2 SQIVND (reference sequence). The J segment lost 2 bases and the V segment lost 4 bases, leaving 4 bases of the junction unmatched. In DNA form, the CDR3 reads TGTGCCAGTAGTAACGACAGGGGACCCTACGAGCAGTACTTC. This sequence encodes CASSNDRGPYEQYF.

The count of this clone is one. This rearrangement joins TRBV5-4 to TRBJ2-5, with 15 nucleotides matching TRBD2. The V gene end was trimmed by 3 bases and the J gene end by 6 bases; junction bases not matched to a gene: 3. The V gene's germline CDR1 is SGHNT and CDR2 YYREEE (reference sequence). This CDR3 spans 15 amino acids. This CDR3 reads CASSSGLAGGKTQYF. DNA for the CDR3: TGTGCCAGCAGCTCAGGACTAGCGGGAGGGAAGACCCAGTACTTC. The entire variable domain, with the rest obtained from reference TRBV5-4 and TRBJ2-5, is as follows: ETGVTQSPTHLIKTRGQQVTLRCSSQSGHNTVSWYQQALGQGPQFIFQYYREEENGRGNFPPRFSGLQFPNYSSELNVNALELDDSALYLCASSSGLAGGKTQYFGPGTRLLVL.

This clone appeared once. The chain carries TRBV4-2 and TRBJ2-1; TRBD2 matches 9 bases. The CDR3 loop spans 15 amino acids. Germline CDR1 is LGHNA and CDR2 is YNFKEQ. With V trimmed by 1 base and J by 6 bases, 4 bases remained unmatched. CDR3 bases: TGTGCCAGCAGCCAAGGGCTAGCGGGGATCAATGAGCAGTTCTTC. Translated: CASSQGLAGINEQFF.

There are a few counts of this clone. J is TRBJ1-2 and V is TRBV3-1 (or the pseudogene TRBV3-2), with D possibly being TRBD1 (5 bases). V lost 6 bases to trimming and J lost 2 bases, with 13 bases between them. The germline V gene has CDR1 LGHDT and CDR2 YNNKEL (reference sequence). CDR3 length: 14 residues. Here the CDR3 reads CASRRDQTNYGYTF. In DNA, the CDR3 is TGTGCCAGCAGGCGGGACCAAACAAACTATGGCTACACCTTC.

The CDR3 here is CATSRDTYSTDTQYF. The CDR3 coding sequence is TGTGCCACCAGCAGGGACACATATAGCACAGATACGCAGTATTTT. V gene TRBV15 combines with J gene TRBJ2-3; D is possibly TRBD1 (5 bases). The CDR3 spans 15 residues. The germline V and J ends were trimmed by 3 bases and 0 bases, with 10 bases remaining between them. Germline V gene sequence: CDR1 LNHNV, CDR2 YYDKDF (reference sequence). The full variable domain, with the rest looked up from reference TRBV15 and TRBJ2-3, is DAMVIQNPRYQVTQFGKPVTLSCSQTLNHNVMYWYQQKSSQAPKLLFHYYDKDFNNEADTPDNFQSRRPNTSFCFLDIRSPGLGDTAMYLCATSRDTYSTDTQYFGPGTRLTVL.

This clone was seen at least ten times. The chain is built from TRBV7-9 and TRBJ1-5; D not resolved. The germline gives CDR1 SEHNR, CDR2 FQNEAQ (reference sequence). V was cut by 3 bases and J by 7 bases, with 10 bases left in between. The CDR3 runs 13 residues. CDR3 sequence reads: CASSLEGSQPQHF. The CDR3 region has the DNA TGTGCCAGCAGCTTGGAGGGAAGCCAGCCCCAGCATTTT.

The gene calls are TRBV19 and TRBJ1-5; 9 nucleotides align to TRBD1. V was pared by 1 base and J by 1 base, with 11 bases of the junction left unmatched. This CDR3 region has 19 residues. Germline CDR1 LNHDA, CDR2 SQIVND (reference sequence). The CDR3 DNA sequence: TGTGCCAGTAGTATAGTTGGGACAGGGAAAATCGGAAGCAATCAGCCCCAGCATTTT. Residues: CASSIVGTGKIGSNQPQHF.

This chain connects TRBV9 to TRBJ2-5, with D unclear. The CDR3 is made up of 14 amino acids. V was cut by 4 bases and J by 0 bases, with 10 bases left in between. Germline assignment: CDR1 SGDLS and CDR2 YYNGEE. CDR3: CASSRTRNQETQYF. The CDR3, as DNA: TGTGCCAGCAGCCGAACTCGGAACCAAGAGACCCAGTACTTC.

The V and J genes are TRBV9 and TRBJ2-3, with TRBD2 matching over 11 bases. CDR1 SGDLS and CDR2 YYNGEE come from the germline V gene. With 4 bases clipped from V and 4 bases from J, the junction kept 11 bases outside the gene matches. This CDR3 is built from 17 residues. The DNA of the CDR3 is TGTGCCAGCAGCCAAAACCCAGGGACTAGCGGAGCAGATACGCAGTATTTT. This gives the protein CASSQNPGTSGADTQYF.

The J gene is TRBJ2-7, the V gene TRBV14; the match to TRBD2 covers 13 bases. This CDR3 contains 19 residues. Germline CDR1 is SGHDN and CDR2 is FVKESK. The ends lost 4 bases at V and 3 bases at J; junction bases unmatched: 15. The CDR3 protein is CASSLRTGGLAGTYYEQYF. As DNA, the CDR3 is TGTGCCAGCAGCCTCAGGACAGGGGGACTAGCGGGAACCTACTACGAGCAGTACTTC.

CDR3 loop: CASSLVGQGVSPQHF. CDR3 coding DNA: TGTGCCAGCAGCCTCGTCGGACAGGGTGTATCGCCCCAGCATTTT. The chain carries TRBV7-2 and TRBJ1-5; 8 positions match TRBD1. Looked up from germline, CDR1 is SGHTA and CDR2 is FQGNSA. The CDR3 runs to 15 residues. V trimming: 5 bases; J trimming: 9 bases; junction bases outside the gene matches: 12.

The chain carries TRBV2 and TRBJ2-1; 10 bases fit TRBD2. The CDR3 sequence is 15 residues long. Per germline, CDR1 SNHLY and CDR2 FYNNEI. With 3 bases clipped from V and 8 bases from J, the junction kept 7 bases outside the gene matches. Here the CDR3 DNA reads TGTGCCAGCAGTGACGCGCTAGCGGGAGCCCATGAGCAGTTCTTC. Translated: CASSDALAGAHEQFF.

The chain couples TRBV19 to TRBJ2-2, with 8 bases matching TRBD1. The V gene end was trimmed by 3 bases and the J gene end by 11 bases; junction bases not matched to a gene: 14. Germline lookup yields CDR1 LNHDA and CDR2 SQIVND (reference sequence). The CDR3 loop spans 16 amino acids. CDR3 sequence reads: CASSIFGRGPGGELFF. The CDR3 coding sequence is TGTGCCAGTAGTATCTTCGGCAGGGGGCCGGGTGGAGAGCTGTTTTTT.

J is TRBJ1-2 and V is TRBV7-9; 11 bases are shared with TRBD1. Germline loops: CDR1 SEHNR, CDR2 FQNEAQ (reference sequence). V was pared by 3 bases and J by 7 bases, with 4 bases of the junction left unmatched. The CDR3 totals 14 residues. CDR3 protein: CASSFGQGAGGYTF. CDR3 nucleotide sequence: TGTGCCAGCAGCTTCGGACAGGGGGCGGGTGGCTACACCTTC.

The gene calls are TRBV27 and TRBJ2-5; 9 bases map to TRBD2. V lost 5 bases and J lost 7; bases outside the gene matches: 20. Germline CDR1 and CDR2: MNHEY and SMNVEV (reference sequence). CDR3 length: 18 amino acids. CDR3 sequence reads: CASSPLGGAGGQGSTQYF. The CDR3 region has the DNA TGTGCCAGCAGTCCTCTGGGGGGAGCGGGGGGCCAGGGGTCGACCCAGTACTTC.

This chain joins TRBV6-5 and TRBJ1-1; perhaps TRBD1 as D (6 bases). The CDR3 extends over 14 amino acids. V dropped 5 bases and J dropped 7 bases, with 17 bases sitting between them. Germline CDR1 reads MNHEY; CDR2 reads SVGAGI. The CDR3 DNA reads as TGTGCCAGCAGTAACCTTCATACAGGGCTTGAAGCTTTCTTT. This encodes CASSNLHTGLEAFF.

Note on this clone: The sample holds other DNA sequences that translate to the same CDR3. The CDR3 DNA is TGTGCCAGTAGTATAGGGTACGAGCAGTACTTC. It is translated as CASSIGYEQYF. The J gene is TRBJ2-7, the V gene TRBV19; D is undetermined. The CDR3 consists of 11 residues. V was clipped by 1 base and J by 4 bases, with 2 bases between them. CDR1 and CDR2 from the germline V gene are LNHDA and SQIVND (reference sequence).

V usage is TRBV4-1 and J usage is TRBJ2-1; D ambiguous. The V end lost 0 bases, the J end lost 10 bases, and 7 bases lay between the germline ends. Looked up from germline, CDR1 is MGHRA and CDR2 is YSYEKL. This CDR3 has 12 amino acids. In DNA, the CDR3 is TGCGCCAGCAGCCAAGACCGAGAGGAGCAGTTCTTC. This codes for CASSQDREEQFF.

The chain uses TRBV24-1 and TRBJ2-1, with TRBD2 matching 14 bases. V shed 7 bases and J 8 bases; nucleotides not matched to a gene: 18. Per germline, CDR1 KGHDR and CDR2 SFDVKD. CDR3 length: 19 amino acids. As DNA, the CDR3 is TGTGCCACCAGCATGTCACCGGGACTAGCGGGAGTGGGGAGGGATGAGCAGTTCTTC. Its protein is CATSMSPGLAGVGRDEQFF.

This chain connects TRBV7-9 to TRBJ1-1, with a tentative D call TRBD1 (6 bases). Trimming cost V 3 bases and J 4 bases, with 12 bases left between them. The CDR3 loop spans 14 amino acids. Germline CDR1 SEHNR, CDR2 FQNEAQ (reference sequence). The CDR3 region has the DNA TGTGCCAGCAGCTTCCTCGAAGGGGGCACTGAAGCTTTCTTT. This encodes CASSFLEGGTEAFF.

The genes are TRBV11-2 and TRBJ1-1, with 8 bases identical to TRBD1. There are 15 residues in the CDR3. V lost 4 bases to trimming and J lost 4 bases; unmatched junction nucleotides: 8. Per germline, CDR1 SGHAT and CDR2 FQNNGV. CDR3 nucleotide sequence: TGTGCCAGCAGCTCCCGGACAGGGCGTGGCACTGAAGCTTTCTTT. Protein: CASSSRTGRGTEAFF.

This chain uses TRBV29-1 with TRBJ2-5; TRBD2 matches 12 bases. After removal of 6 bases from V and 0 bases from J, the junction contained 11 bases not matched to a gene. Germline lookup yields CDR1 SQVTM and CDR2 ANQGSEA. The CDR3 runs to 17 residues. CDR3 in amino acids: CSVVGLAGGPHQETQYF. CDR3 nucleotides: TGCAGCGTCGTGGGGCTAGCGGGAGGGCCCCACCAAGAGACCCAGTACTTC.

The chain employs TRBV10-3 and TRBJ2-1, with D uncertain. Germline CDR1 reads ENHRY; CDR2 reads SYGVKD. The CDR3 is 13 residues long. The ends were cut back, 0 bases at V and 6 bases at J, with 6 bases in the middle. In nucleotides, the CDR3 is TGTGCCATCAGTGAGTCGAAGATCAATGAGCAGTTCTTC. Its protein is CAISESKINEQFF.

The chain links TRBV19 to TRBJ2-7; D is unresolved. The CDR3 totals 12 residues. CDR1 is LNHDA, CDR2 SQIVND, per germline (reference sequence). Trimming removed 7 bases from V and 1 base from J, with 8 bases in between. The CDR3 spells CASKLYSYEQYF. For the CDR3, the DNA is TGTGCCAGTAAGCTATATTCCTACGAGCAGTACTTC.

The chain recombines TRBV2 with TRBJ2-5; maybe TRBD2 (5 bases). From germline, CDR1 is SNHLY and CDR2 FYNNEI. The V end was cut by 10 bases, the J end by 2 bases, with 11 bases between. CDR3 length equals 12 residues. The CDR3, as DNA: TGTGCCACCTCGGACTTTCAAGAGACCCAGTACTTC. This gives the protein CATSDFQETQYF.

J is TRBJ1-2 and V is TRBV7-9, with a tentative D call TRBD1 (5 bases). The CDR3 runs to 14 residues. The germline V and J ends were trimmed by 6 bases and 4 bases, with 15 bases remaining between them. The germline V gene encodes CDR1 SEHNR and CDR2 FQNEAQ (reference sequence). The CDR3 loop reads CASRTSGLGYGYTF. The CDR3 DNA sequence: TGTGCCAGCAGGACATCAGGGTTGGGCTATGGCTACACCTTC. Filled out from reference TRBV7-9 and TRBJ1-2, the complete variable domain reads DTGVSQNPRHKITKRGQNVTFRCDPISEHNRLYWYRQTLGQGPEFLTYFQNEAQLEKSRLLSDRFSAERPKGSFSTLEIQRTEQGDSAMYLCASRTSGLGYGYTFGSGTRLTVV.

The chain employs TRBV7-2 and TRBJ1-1; D remains unclear. There are 13 residues in the CDR3. V lost 2 bases, J lost 3 bases, and 7 bases lay in between. Germline V gene sequence: CDR1 SGHTA, CDR2 FQGNSA. CDR3 region: CASSLRRDTEAFF. In DNA form, the CDR3 reads TGTGCCAGCAGCTTACGGAGGGACACTGAAGCTTTCTTT. The variable domain in full, with the rest retrieved from reference TRBV7-2 and TRBJ1-1, is GAGVSQSPSNKVTEKGKDVELRCDPISGHTALYWYRQSLGQGLEFLIYFQGNSAPDKSGLPSDRFSAERTGGSVSTLTIQRTQQEDSAVYLCASSLRRDTEAFFGQGTRLTVV.

This rearrangement joins TRBV27 to TRBJ1-2; D gene ambiguous. The CDR3 length is 13 residues. Per the germline V gene, CDR1 is MNHEY and CDR2 is SMNVEV (reference sequence). Trimming took off 3 bases at V and 2 bases at J, with 7 bases between the two ends. This CDR3 reads CASSLDVNYGYTF. CDR3 nucleotide sequence: TGTGCCAGCAGTTTGGATGTAAACTATGGCTACACCTTC.

The chain has TRBV6-2 or TRBV6-3 and TRBJ2-7; 9 nucleotides match TRBD1. The CDR3 spans 17 residues. Germline V gene sequence: CDR1 MNHEY, CDR2 SVGEGT. Trimming cost V 1 base and J 2 bases; bases outside gene matches: 9. CDR3 DNA: TGTGCCAGCAGTTACTATCCTGGACAGGGGAGCGCCTACGAGCAGTACTTC. Protein product: CASSYYPGQGSAYEQYF.

This chain uses TRBV5-1 with TRBJ2-7, with TRBD1 matching 8 bases. The CDR3 sequence is 13 residues long. Germline CDR1 is SGHRS and CDR2 is YFSETQ. V dropped 1 base and J dropped 3; count of bases not matched to a gene: 0. Here the CDR3 reads CASSLTGGYEQYF. CDR3 in DNA: TGCGCCAGCAGCTTGACAGGGGGCTACGAGCAGTACTTC.